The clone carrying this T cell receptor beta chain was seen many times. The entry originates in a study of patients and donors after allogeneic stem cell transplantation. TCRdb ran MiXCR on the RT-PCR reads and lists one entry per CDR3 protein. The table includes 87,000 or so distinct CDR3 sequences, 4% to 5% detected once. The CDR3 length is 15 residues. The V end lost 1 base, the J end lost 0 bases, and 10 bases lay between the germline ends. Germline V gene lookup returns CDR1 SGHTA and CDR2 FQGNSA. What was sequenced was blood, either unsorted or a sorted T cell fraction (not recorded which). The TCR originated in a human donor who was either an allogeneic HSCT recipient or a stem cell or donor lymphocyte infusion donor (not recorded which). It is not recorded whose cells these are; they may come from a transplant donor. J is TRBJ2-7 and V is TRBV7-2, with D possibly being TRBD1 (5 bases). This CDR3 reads CASSLELRGSYEQYF. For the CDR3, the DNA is TGTGCCAGCAGCTTAGAATTAAGGGGCTCCTACGAGCAGTACTTC.